This TCR beta chain was identified in a study of OX40 agonist ivuxolimab in advanced cancers. General study results and limits: Low normalized T-cell clonal expansion also characterized some of the nonresponders.

The CDR3 runs to 15 residues. V lost 0 bases to trimming and J lost 4 bases; unmatched junction nucleotides: 2. Per germline, CDR1 SGDLS and CDR2 YYNGEE. The protocol was immunoSEQ multiplex PCR, while the TCRdb copy is restricted to in-frame clones and leaves out a portion. This sample has tens of thousands of clones, with less than 95% found just once. About this clone: The antigen is unknown.

The specimen was CD4+ or CD8+ T cells sorted from blood, collected in a trial of the OX40 agonist ivuxolimab. The source is an adult with an advanced solid tumor such as melanoma, head and neck, liver or kidney cancer. The rearrangement links TRBV9 to TRBJ2-3; 10 bases are a match to TRBD2. The CDR3 protein is CASSVAGLASDTQYF. In DNA, the CDR3 is TGTGCCAGCAGCGTAGCGGGACTAGCGTCAGATACGCAGTATTTT.